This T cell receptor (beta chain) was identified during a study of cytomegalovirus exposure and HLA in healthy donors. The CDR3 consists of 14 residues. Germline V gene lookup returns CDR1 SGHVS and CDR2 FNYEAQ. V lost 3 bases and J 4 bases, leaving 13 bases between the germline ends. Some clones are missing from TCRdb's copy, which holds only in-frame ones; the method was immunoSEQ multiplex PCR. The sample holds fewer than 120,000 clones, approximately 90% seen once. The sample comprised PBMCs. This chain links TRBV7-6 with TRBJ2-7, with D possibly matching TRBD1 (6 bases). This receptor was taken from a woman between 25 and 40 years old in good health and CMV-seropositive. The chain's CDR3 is CASSLDSKGYEQYF. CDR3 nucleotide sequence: TGTGCCAGCAGCTTGGACAGCAAGGGGTACGAGCAGTACTTC.